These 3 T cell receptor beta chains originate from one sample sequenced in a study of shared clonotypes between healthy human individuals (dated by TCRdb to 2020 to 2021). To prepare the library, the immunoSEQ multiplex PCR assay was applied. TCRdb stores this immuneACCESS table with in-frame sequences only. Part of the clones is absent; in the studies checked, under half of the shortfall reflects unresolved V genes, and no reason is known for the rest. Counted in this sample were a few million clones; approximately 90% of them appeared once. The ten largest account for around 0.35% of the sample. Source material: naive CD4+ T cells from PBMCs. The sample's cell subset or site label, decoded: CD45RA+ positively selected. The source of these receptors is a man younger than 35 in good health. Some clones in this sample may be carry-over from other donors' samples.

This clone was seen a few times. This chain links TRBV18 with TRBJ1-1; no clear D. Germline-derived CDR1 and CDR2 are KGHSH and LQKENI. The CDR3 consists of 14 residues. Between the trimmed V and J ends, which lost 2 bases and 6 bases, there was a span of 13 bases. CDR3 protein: CASSPMARSPEAFF. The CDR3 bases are TGTGCCAGCTCACCAATGGCGAGGTCCCCTGAAGCTTTCTTT.

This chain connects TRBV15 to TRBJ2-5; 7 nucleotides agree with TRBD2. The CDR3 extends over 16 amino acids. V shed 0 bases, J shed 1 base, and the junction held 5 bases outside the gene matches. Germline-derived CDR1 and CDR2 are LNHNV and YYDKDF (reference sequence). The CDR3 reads CATSRDPRGVQETQYF. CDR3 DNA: TGTGCCACCAGCAGAGATCCCCGGGGGGTCCAAGAGACCCAGTACTTC.

The CDR3 coding sequence is TGTGCCAGCAGCGCCCGGGACAGGGGCACAGATACGCAGTATTTT. It encodes CASSARDRGTDTQYF. The genes are TRBV14 and TRBJ2-3, with TRBD1 identical over 9 bases. Per the germline V gene, CDR1 is SGHDN and CDR2 is FVKESK. The CDR3 length is 15 residues. The J segment lost 1 base and the V segment lost 5 bases, leaving 4 bases of the junction unmatched.